Following are 21 T cell receptor beta chains from one sample sequenced in a study of Ad26.COV2.S vaccination and SARS-CoV-2 variants. Clones were read by immunoSEQ multiplex PCR, and TCRdb kept only the in-frame ones, dropping some. The sample records about 250,000 clones, around 87% being singletons. The treatment denotes: 19 received Ad26.COV2.S at low or high dose, single or two shots; about five received placebo; per-sample allocation not given. Collection of samples fell on day 63 after the first vaccine or placebo injection. The sample here was peripheral blood, taken in a trial of Ad26.COV2.S vaccine versus placebo. The receptor set was obtained from a person aged 18-65 years who received the Ad26.COV2.S COVID-19 vaccine or a placebo.

The sample holds a few counts of this clone. The J gene is TRBJ1-1, the V gene TRBV30, with TRBD1 matching 7 bases. The CDR3 sequence is 13 residues long. With V trimmed by 5 bases and J by 4 bases, 7 bases remained unmatched. The germline CDR1 and CDR2 sequences are GTSNPN and SVGIG (reference sequence). CDR3: CAWVKGAATEAFF. The CDR3 coding sequence is TGTGCCTGGGTAAAGGGGGCAGCCACTGAAGCTTTCTTT.

The rearrangement uses TRBV19 and TRBJ2-1, with D possibly matching TRBD2 (6 bases). Germline-derived CDR1 and CDR2 are LNHDA and SQIVND (reference sequence). Trimming shortened V by 1 base and J by 9 bases, and 13 bases separated the two germline ends. This CDR3 has 14 residues. In DNA, the CDR3 is TGTGCCAGTAGTATAGGGACTATCCCTTTTGAGCAGTTCTTC. Protein sequence: CASSIGTIPFEQFF.

The CDR3 DNA follows: TGCGCCAGCAGCTCTATTAGCGGGGGCAATGAGCAGTTCTTC. It yields the protein CASSSISGGNEQFF. The chain uses TRBV5-1 and TRBJ2-1; 9 nucleotides match TRBD2. Germline V gene data show CDR1 as SGHRS and CDR2 as YFSETQ. The CDR3 runs 14 residues. The ends lost 3 bases at V and 6 bases at J; junction bases unmatched: 4.

The rearrangement joins TRBV24-1 to TRBJ2-7; possible D gene TRBD2, 5 bases. V was cut by 4 bases and J by 0 bases, with 12 bases left in between. This CDR3 has 15 amino acids. In germline, CDR1 is KGHDR, CDR2 SFDVKD. The CDR3 here is CATSDLVGSSYEQYF. CDR3 bases: TGTGCCACCAGTGACCTCGTTGGGAGCTCCTACGAGCAGTACTTC.

This rearrangement joins TRBV5-6 to TRBJ2-1, with 10 bases that match TRBD2. Germline V gene lookup returns CDR1 SGHDT and CDR2 YYEEEE. Trimming removed 5 bases from V and 4 bases from J; junction bases left unmatched: 9. The CDR3 extends over 16 amino acids. As DNA, the CDR3 is TGTGCCAGCAGATCTTCTAGCGGGGGCTGGTACAATGAGCAGTTCTTC. Translating gives CASRSSSGGWYNEQFF.

CDR3 amino acids: CASSIQGQEGREQYF. The CDR3 DNA reads TGTGCCAGCAGCATACAGGGACAGGAGGGTAGGGAGCAGTACTTC. The rearrangement links TRBV7-9 to TRBJ2-7, with TRBD1 identical over 8 bases. CDR1 and CDR2 (germline): SEHNR, FQNEAQ (reference sequence). The CDR3 is 15 amino acids. V was pared by 5 bases and J by 7 bases, with 13 bases of the junction left unmatched. The variable domain in full, completed from reference TRBV7-9 and TRBJ2-7, reads DTGVSQNPRHKITKRGQNVTFRCDPISEHNRLYWYRQTLGQGPEFLTYFQNEAQLEKSRLLSDRFSAERPKGSFSTLEIQRTEQGDSAMYLCASSIQGQEGREQYFGPGTRLTVT.

This clone has a single count. The chain carries TRBV13 and TRBJ2-7; D unresolved. Deletions cut 0 bases from V and 1 base from J, with 1 base between. CDR3 size: 12 residues. Per germline, CDR1 PRHDT and CDR2 FYEKMQ (reference sequence). As DNA, the CDR3 is TGTGCCAGCAGCTTAGGGTCCTACGAGCAGTACTTC. Its translation is CASSLGSYEQYF. Looking up the rest from reference TRBV13 and TRBJ2-7 gives the full variable domain: AAGVIQSPRHLIKEKRETATLKCYPIPRHDTVYWYQQGPGQDPQFLISFYEKMQSDKGSIPDRFSAQQFSDYHSELNMSSLELGDSALYFCASSLGSYEQYFGPGTRLTVT.

This chain uses TRBV24-1 with TRBJ1-1; no clear D gene. CDR1 KGHDR and CDR2 SFDVKD come from the germline V gene. The CDR3 extends over 13 amino acids. V gave up 5 bases and J gave up 1 base, with 7 bases separating them. This chain's CDR3 is CATSVRGNTEAFF. The CDR3 region has the DNA TGTGCCACCAGTGTCCGGGGGAACACTGAAGCTTTCTTT.

This chain's CDR3 is CAWRAGTRVSSAQYF. As DNA, the CDR3 is TGTGCCTGGAGGGCCGGGACCCGCGTTTCGTCGGCCCAGTACTTC. This chain joins TRBV30 and TRBJ2-5; either TRBD1 or TRBD2 may supply D (5 bases each). Trimming cost V 3 bases and J 9 bases, with 23 bases left between them. CDR1 GTSNPN and CDR2 SVGIG come from the germline V gene (reference sequence). This CDR3 is 15 amino acids long.

This clone was seen only once. The rearrangement links TRBV10-2 to TRBJ1-6, with D uncertain. V was cut by 4 bases and J by 4 bases, with 11 bases left in between. The CDR3 has 15 residues. Germline V CDR1 and CDR2: WSHSY, SAAADI. The CDR3 region has the DNA TGCGCCAGCAGTGCGGAGACAACATATAATTCACCCCTCCACTTT. It translates to CASSAETTYNSPLHF.

This clone was found a few times. At one boundary the junction diverges from the germline segment, which might be a read error. The J gene is TRBJ2-5, the V gene TRBV6-1; D might be TRBD1 (5 bases). This CDR3 is 13 amino acids long. CDR1 and CDR2 from the germline V gene are MNHNS and SASEGT. The CDR3 region has the DNA TGTGCCAGCAGCGAAGGGGCCAGGGAGACCCAGTACTTC. Its translation: CASSEGARETQYF.

A single count supports this clone. In DNA form, the CDR3 reads TGCGCCAGCAGCTTGGGGTCAGGGGGCTTCTCTGGAAACACCATATATTTT. The encoded protein is CASSLGSGGFSGNTIYF. The rearrangement uses TRBV5-1 and TRBJ1-3, with TRBD1 matching 8 bases. V lost 0 bases, J lost 0 bases, and 5 bases stayed unmatched. Germline V gene sequence: CDR1 SGHRS, CDR2 YFSETQ. The CDR3 consists of 17 residues. The full variable domain, its missing parts supplied by reference TRBV5-1 and TRBJ1-3, is KAGVTQTPRYLIKTRGQQVTLSCSPISGHRSVSWYQQTPGQGLQFLFEYFSETQRNKGNFPGRFSGRQFSNSRSEMNVSTLELGDSALYLCASSLGSGGFSGNTIYFGEGSWLTVV.

The chain has TRBV5-4 and TRBJ2-7; D uncertain. Germline CDR1 and CDR2: SGHNT and YYREEE (reference sequence). Trimming took 4 bases from V and 2 from J, leaving 10 bases between them. The length of the CDR3 is 13 residues. CDR3 loop: CASSTDDAYEQYF. For the CDR3, the DNA is TGTGCCAGCAGCACAGACGACGCCTACGAGCAGTACTTC.

The CDR3 bases are TGTGCCAGCAGCTTAGCGGTTGGCGAATCCTACGAGCAGTACTTC. Protein sequence: CASSLAVGESYEQYF. This chain joins TRBV7-6 and TRBJ2-7; D is undetermined. Trimming shortened V by 0 bases and J by 1 base, and 10 bases separated the two germline ends. Germline V gives CDR1 SGHVS, CDR2 FNYEAQ. The CDR3 length is 15 residues.

The chain has TRBV19 and TRBJ2-7, with D possibly called TRBD1 or TRBD2 (5 bases each). CDR1 LNHDA and CDR2 SQIVND come from the germline V gene (reference sequence). The CDR3 spans 13 residues. The V gene lost 3 bases and the J gene lost 4 bases, with 10 bases spanning the gap. CDR3 amino acids: CASSIQGGYEQYF. The CDR3, as DNA: TGTGCCAGTAGTATCCAGGGCGGGTACGAGCAGTACTTC.

This chain links TRBV2 with TRBJ2-1; 8 bases fit TRBD2. Germline CDR1 is SNHLY and CDR2 is FYNNEI. The V and J ends lost 1 base and 12 bases, in that order; junction bases with no gene match: 11. CDR3 length equals 15 residues. This CDR3 reads CASSEGPGLGAGQFF. The CDR3 DNA follows: TGTGCCAGCAGTGAAGGGCCGGGACTAGGAGCGGGGCAGTTCTTC.

The chain recombines TRBV5-1 with TRBJ1-2; D gene uncertain. The CDR3 extends over 15 amino acids. Germline CDR1 and CDR2: SGHRS and YFSETQ. Between the trimmed V and J ends, which lost 4 bases and 5 bases, there was a span of 18 bases. CDR3 region: CASSPSPGHDYGYTF. The CDR3 coding sequence is TGCGCCAGCAGCCCCAGCCCAGGTCACGATTATGGCTACACCTTC.

The V gene is TRBV18, the J gene TRBJ2-4; possibly TRBD2 for D (7 bases). V shed 3 bases and J shed 8 bases, with 11 bases lying between them. The CDR3 contains 13 residues. The germline V gene has CDR1 KGHSH and CDR2 LQKENI. The CDR3 nucleotides read TGTGCCAGCTCACCGGTAGGGGGGGACATTCAGTACTTC. Encoded protein: CASSPVGGDIQYF.

This sequence joins TRBV7-2 and TRBJ2-7; 8 bases agree with TRBD2. CDR1 is SGHTA and CDR2 is FQGNSA in the germline V gene. The CDR3 is 16 amino acids. V shed 0 bases and J 0 bases; nucleotides not matched to a gene: 4. The CDR3 DNA reads as TGTGCCAGCAGCTTAGCGTCCGGACTAGCCTCCTACGAGCAGTACTTC. Encoded protein: CASSLASGLASYEQYF.

The chain carries TRBV5-4 and TRBJ2-2; 7 positions match TRBD1. Germline CDR1 SGHNT, CDR2 YYREEE (reference sequence). The CDR3 contains 15 residues. Trimming cost V 1 base and J 5 bases; bases outside gene matches: 5. CDR3 in DNA: TGTGCCAGCAGCTTGCCGGGACAGAAGACCGGGGAGCTGTTTTTT. Translated, it gives CASSLPGQKTGELFF.

The chain links TRBV5-8 to TRBJ1-4; TRBD1 agrees at 8 bases. Trimming took 2 bases from V and 7 from J; bases not matched to a gene: 7. The V gene's germline CDR1 is SGHTS and CDR2 YDEGEE. The CDR3 sequence is 15 residues long. CDR3 nucleotide sequence: TGTGCCAGCAGCTTTGAGGACAGGGTGGCTGAAAAACTGTTTTTT. Its translation is CASSFEDRVAEKLFF.